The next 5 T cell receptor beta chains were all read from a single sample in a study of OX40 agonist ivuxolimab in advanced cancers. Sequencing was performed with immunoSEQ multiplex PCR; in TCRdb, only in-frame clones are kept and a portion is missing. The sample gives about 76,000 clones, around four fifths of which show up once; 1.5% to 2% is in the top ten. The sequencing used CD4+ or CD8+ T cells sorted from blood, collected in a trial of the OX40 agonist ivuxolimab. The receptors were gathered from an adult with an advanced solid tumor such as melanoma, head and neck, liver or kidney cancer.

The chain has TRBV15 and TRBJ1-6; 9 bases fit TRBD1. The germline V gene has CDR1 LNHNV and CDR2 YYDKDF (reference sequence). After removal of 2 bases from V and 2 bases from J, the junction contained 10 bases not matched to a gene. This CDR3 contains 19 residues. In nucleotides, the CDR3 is TGTGCCACCAGCAGATTGAACAGGGGGCTTCAAGCCTATAATTCACCCCTCCACTTT. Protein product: CATSRLNRGLQAYNSPLHF.

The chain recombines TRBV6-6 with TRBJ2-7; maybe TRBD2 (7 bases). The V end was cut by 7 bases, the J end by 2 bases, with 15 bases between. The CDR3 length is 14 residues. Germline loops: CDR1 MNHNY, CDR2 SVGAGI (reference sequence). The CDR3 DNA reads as TGTGCCAGCACCAAGGGGGGGAGGACCTACGAGCAGTACTTC. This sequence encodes CASTKGGRTYEQYF.

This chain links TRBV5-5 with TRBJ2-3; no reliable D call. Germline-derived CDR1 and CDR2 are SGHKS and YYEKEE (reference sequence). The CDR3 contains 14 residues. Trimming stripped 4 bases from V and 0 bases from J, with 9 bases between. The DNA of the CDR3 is TGTGCCAGCAGCGCGTATCTTAGCACAGATACGCAGTATTTT. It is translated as CASSAYLSTDTQYF. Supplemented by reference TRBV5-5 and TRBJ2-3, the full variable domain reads DAGVTQSPTHLIKTRGQQVTLRCSPISGHKSVSWYQQVLGQGPQFIFQYYEKEERGRGNFPDRFSARQFPNYSSELNVNALLLGDSALYLCASSAYLSTDTQYFGPGTRLTVL.

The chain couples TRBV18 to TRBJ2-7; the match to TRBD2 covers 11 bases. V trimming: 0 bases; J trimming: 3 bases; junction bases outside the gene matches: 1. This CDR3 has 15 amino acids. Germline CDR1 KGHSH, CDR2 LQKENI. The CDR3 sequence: CASSPPGLADYEQYF. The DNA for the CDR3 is TGTGCCAGCTCACCACCGGGACTAGCGGACTACGAGCAGTACTTC.

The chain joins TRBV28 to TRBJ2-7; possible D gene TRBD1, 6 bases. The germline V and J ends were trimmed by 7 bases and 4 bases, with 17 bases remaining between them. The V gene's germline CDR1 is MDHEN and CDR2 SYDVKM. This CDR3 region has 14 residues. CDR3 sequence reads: CASTRPITGYEQYF. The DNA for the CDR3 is TGTGCCAGCACCCGCCCCATTACAGGGTACGAGCAGTACTTC. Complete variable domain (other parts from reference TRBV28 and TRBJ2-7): DVKVTQSSRYLVKRTGEKVFLECVQDMDHENMFWYRQDPGLGLRLIYFSYDVKMKEKGDIPEGYSVSREKKERFSLILESASTNQTSMYLCASTRPITGYEQYFGPGTRLTVT.